These 27 T cell receptor beta chains originate from one sample sequenced in a study of chemoradiotherapy in HPV16-positive cancers. This table comes from immunoSEQ multiplex PCR, and its TCRdb copy is limited to in-frame clones, with some not included. The table includes approximately 1,200 clones, about 85% detected once. This specimen consisted of tumor tissue, obtained from a patient who underwent chemoradiotherapy. These receptors were obtained from a human donor with HPV-associated anogenital cancer.

The chain uses TRBV5-1 and TRBJ2-3, with 7 bases lining up with TRBD1. There are 15 residues in the CDR3. Germline lookup yields CDR1 SGHRS and CDR2 YFSETQ. Trimming cost V 7 bases and J 0 bases; bases outside gene matches: 8. CDR3 protein: CASRPTGISTDTQYF. The CDR3 DNA reads as TGCGCCAGCCGCCCGACAGGGATAAGCACAGATACGCAGTATTTT.

This clone appeared a few times. The rearrangement uses TRBV6-5 and TRBJ2-1; no reliable D call. The CDR3 runs to 16 residues. The V gene lost 0 bases and the J gene lost 4 bases, with 13 bases spanning the gap. Germline V gives CDR1 MNHEY, CDR2 SVGAGI. This CDR3 reads CASSYSPPARYNEQFF. Here the CDR3 DNA reads TGTGCCAGCAGTTACTCACCTCCCGCTCGGTACAATGAGCAGTTCTTC.

The rearrangement links TRBV6-1 to TRBJ2-5; weak D call: TRBD1 (6 bases). Trimming removed 0 bases at V and 3 bases at J, with 8 bases between. The CDR3 is made up of 14 amino acids. Germline assignment: CDR1 MNHNS and CDR2 SASEGT. Written as DNA, the CDR3 is TGTGCCAGCAGTGAAGCACAGGGCGAAGAGACCCAGTACTTC. Translation gives CASSEAQGEETQYF.

This clone has a handful of counts. V usage is TRBV16 and J usage is TRBJ1-1; TRBD1 matches 8 bases. Germline V gene sequence: CDR1 KGHSY, CDR2 FQNENV. The CDR3 sequence is 15 residues long. V lost 3 bases, J lost 1 base, and 4 bases stayed unmatched. Here the CDR3 DNA reads TGTGCCAGCAGCCACATGGGGACAGGGAACACTGAAGCTTTCTTT. Protein: CASSHMGTGNTEAFF.

This chain connects TRBV7-3 to TRBJ1-1; 12 bases are shared with TRBD1. Germline V gene lookup returns CDR1 SGHTA and CDR2 FQGTGA. The CDR3 is 17 amino acids. V lost 5 bases to trimming and J lost 6 bases; unmatched junction nucleotides: 13. The CDR3 is CASSPHPLGTGGPEAFF. The DNA of the CDR3 is TGTGCCAGCAGCCCACACCCGTTAGGGACAGGGGGCCCTGAAGCTTTCTTT.

Here the CDR3 DNA reads TGTGCCAGCAGCTTGGTCGGGAAGGGCACCGGGGAGCTGTTTTTT. Translating it yields CASSLVGKGTGELFF. The chain carries TRBV5-8 and TRBJ2-2; TRBD2 might be the D (5 bases). CDR3 length equals 15 residues. In germline, CDR1 is SGHTS, CDR2 YDEGEE. V lost 0 bases, J lost 4 bases, and 10 bases lay in between.

The J gene is TRBJ1-6, the V gene TRBV7-2, with D possibly being TRBD1 (6 bases). Germline CDR1 is SGHTA and CDR2 is FQGNSA. CDR3 length: 15 amino acids. The germline V and J ends were trimmed by 4 bases and 10 bases, with 17 bases remaining between them. The CDR3 reads CASSYLGAGESPLHF. CDR3 coding DNA: TGTGCCAGCAGCTATTTGGGGGCAGGGGAATCACCCCTCCACTTT.

J is TRBJ2-7 and V is TRBV4-1, with D perhaps matching TRBD1 or TRBD2 (5 bases each). The CDR3 extends over 14 amino acids. Between the trimmed V and J ends, which lost 6 bases and 7 bases, there was a span of 19 bases. The germline V gene encodes CDR1 MGHRA and CDR2 YSYEKL. The DNA for the CDR3 is TGCGCCAGCAGTCCAGAAAAAAGGGGAGAGGAGCAGTACTTC. Its protein product is CASSPEKRGEEQYF.

V usage is TRBV28 and J usage is TRBJ1-3, with a possible D match to TRBD1 (5 bases). This CDR3 region has 12 residues. CDR1 and CDR2 (germline): MDHEN, SYDVKM. Trimming removed 8 bases from V and 5 bases from J, with 10 bases in between. Written as DNA, the CDR3 is TGTGCCAGCGGGCAGGGAAGAAACACCATATATTTT. This sequence encodes CASGQGRNTIYF.

This clone was counted once. V gene TRBV10-3 combines with J gene TRBJ1-2, with D possibly being TRBD1 (6 bases). CDR3 length: 14 amino acids. Germline loops: CDR1 ENHRY, CDR2 SYGVKD. Trimming shortened V by 10 bases and J by 5 bases, and 20 bases separated the two germline ends. The CDR3 spells CARATGPGDYGYTF. As DNA, the CDR3 is TGTGCCAGGGCCACGGGCCCAGGGGATTATGGCTACACCTTC.

This chain uses TRBV11-1 with TRBJ2-2, with D maybe TRBD2 (6 bases). V was trimmed by 3 bases and J by 5 bases, leaving 25 bases between them. The CDR3 totals 19 residues. From germline, CDR1 is SGHAT and CDR2 FQDESV (reference sequence). The CDR3 loop reads CASSFNTYLSGASTGELFF. The CDR3 nucleotides read TGTGCCAGCAGCTTCAACACCTACCTGTCGGGAGCTTCGACCGGGGAGCTGTTTTTT.

This clone has a single count. The chain carries TRBV7-9 and TRBJ1-4; tentative D call: TRBD1 (6 bases). The CDR3 spans 16 residues. Germline lookup yields CDR1 SEHNR and CDR2 FQNEAQ (reference sequence). V was trimmed by 4 bases and J by 3 bases, leaving 15 bases between them. The CDR3 here is CASSSLDSAPNEKLFF. CDR3 DNA: TGTGCCAGCAGCTCCTTGGACAGCGCACCTAATGAAAAACTGTTTTTT.

CDR3 amino acids: CASSRRSGELFF. CDR3 sequence (DNA): TGTGCCAGTAGTAGAAGATCCGGGGAGCTGTTTTTT. The chain has TRBV19 and TRBJ2-2; D gene uncertain. The germline V and J ends were trimmed by 4 bases and 6 bases, with 6 bases remaining between them. Looked up from germline, CDR1 is LNHDA and CDR2 is SQIVND (reference sequence). The CDR3 extends over 12 amino acids. Combining the CDR3 with reference TRBV19 and TRBJ2-2 gives the whole variable domain DGGITQSPKYLFRKEGQNVTLSCEQNLNHDAMYWYRQDPGQGLRLIYYSQIVNDFQKGDIAEGYSVSREKKESFPLTVTSAQKNPTAFYLCASSRRSGELFFGEGSRLTVL.

The chain is built from TRBV19 and TRBJ2-1; no clear D. The CDR3 covers 13 residues. In germline, CDR1 is LNHDA, CDR2 SQIVND (reference sequence). The V gene lost 9 bases and the J gene lost 2 bases, with 11 bases spanning the gap. CDR3 sequence: CASAQPTYNEQFF. CDR3 DNA: TGTGCCAGCGCACAGCCAACCTACAATGAGCAGTTCTTC.

Written as DNA, the CDR3 is TGTGCCTCAGCGGGAGGGTACAATGAGCAGTTCTTC. Encoded protein: CASAGGYNEQFF. The V call is TRBV11-2, the J call TRBJ2-1; 10 bases are shared with TRBD2. V was pared by 11 bases and J by 4 bases, with 2 bases of the junction left unmatched. Germline V gene lookup returns CDR1 SGHAT and CDR2 FQNNGV. The CDR3 consists of 12 residues.

For the CDR3, the DNA is TGTGCCAGCAGCTTAGGGACAGGGGGCGGCTACGAGCAGTACTTC. Translation: CASSLGTGGGYEQYF. V and J are TRBV7-8 and TRBJ2-7, with 11 bases identical to TRBD1. Germline CDR1 SGHVS, CDR2 FQNEAQ. This CDR3 is built from 15 residues. The junction had 2 bases not matched to a gene; V was cut back by 1 base and J by 3 bases.

This chain connects TRBV9 to TRBJ2-2; D is tentatively TRBD1 or TRBD2 (7 bases each). CDR1 is SGDLS, CDR2 YYNGEE, per germline. V gave up 0 bases and J gave up 3 bases, with 18 bases separating them. This CDR3 comprises 18 residues. The CDR3 sequence: CASSVELMSGGDTGELFF. CDR3 bases: TGTGCCAGCAGCGTAGAGCTTATGTCAGGGGGGGACACCGGGGAGCTGTTTTTT.

This sequence joins TRBV2 and TRBJ1-1; 10 bases agree with TRBD1. CDR3 length: 14 amino acids. Germline V lookup: CDR1 SNHLY, CDR2 FYNNEI. Trimming removed 11 bases from V and 0 bases from J; junction bases left unmatched: 6. The CDR3 coding sequence is TGTGCCGTCCGGGGACAGGGGATGAACACTGAAGCTTTCTTT. Translating gives CAVRGQGMNTEAFF.

J is TRBJ2-3 and V is TRBV4-3; a possible D gene is TRBD1 (6 bases). CDR3 size: 15 residues. Between the trimmed V and J ends, which lost 5 bases and 3 bases, there was a span of 15 bases. The germline CDR1 and CDR2 sequences are LGHNA and YSLEER. CDR3 nucleotides: TGCGCCAGCAGCTCCTCAGGGGCGCAAACAGATACGCAGTATTTT. Its protein is CASSSSGAQTDTQYF.

This rearrangement joins TRBV5-6 to TRBJ2-7; possibly TRBD2 for D (5 bases). V lost 2 bases and J 5 bases, leaving 17 bases between the germline ends. The CDR3 has 15 amino acids. Germline V gene lookup returns CDR1 SGHDT and CDR2 YYEEEE. Here the CDR3 reads CASSFQRTRGNEQYF. CDR3 nucleotide sequence: TGTGCCAGCAGCTTTCAAAGGACCCGGGGAAACGAGCAGTACTTC.

The chain links TRBV2 to TRBJ2-7; TRBD1 is a possible D gene (6 bases). CDR1 is SNHLY, CDR2 FYNNEI, per germline. The CDR3 runs to 15 residues. V was clipped by 6 bases and J by 1 base, with 16 bases between them. The CDR3 protein is CASRDINQGSYEQYF. CDR3 sequence (DNA): TGTGCCAGCAGGGACATTAACCAGGGGTCCTACGAGCAGTACTTC.

The chain is built from TRBV5-1 and TRBJ1-1, with D uncertain. The CDR3 is 14 amino acids. V lost 7 bases, J lost 2 bases, and 15 bases lay in between. The V gene's germline CDR1 is SGHRS and CDR2 YFSETQ. For the CDR3, the DNA is TGCGCCAGCCGGGGAAGCGCTGGCAACACTGAAGCTTTCTTT. Translating it yields CASRGSAGNTEAFF.

J is TRBJ1-1 and V is TRBV12-5; 9 nucleotides match TRBD1. The ends lost 6 bases at V and 0 bases at J; junction bases unmatched: 5. CDR3 size: 15 residues. Germline lookup yields CDR1 LGHNT and CDR2 FRNRAP. The CDR3, as DNA: TGTGCTAGTGGGACGGGACAGGGATTGAACACTGAAGCTTTCTTT. As protein: CASGTGQGLNTEAFF.

This clone has more than one count but fewer than ten. The rearrangement uses TRBV5-6 and TRBJ2-1; no clear D gene. The CDR3 runs 12 residues. Between the trimmed V and J ends, which lost 2 bases and 7 bases, there was a span of 7 bases. The germline CDR1 and CDR2 sequences are SGHDT and YYEEEE. CDR3 residues: CASSFIQNEQFF. The CDR3 bases are TGTGCCAGCAGCTTTATCCAAAATGAGCAGTTCTTC.

V usage is TRBV13 and J usage is TRBJ1-4; possibly TRBD1 for D (5 bases). V dropped 2 bases and J dropped 5 bases, with 9 bases sitting between them. CDR3 length: 14 residues. CDR1 is PRHDT and CDR2 is FYEKMQ in the germline V gene (reference sequence). For the CDR3, the DNA is TGTGCCAGCAGCTTACGACAGTTCAATGAAAAACTGTTTTTT. This gives the protein CASSLRQFNEKLFF. The variable domain in full, with the rest retrieved from reference TRBV13 and TRBJ1-4, is AAGVIQSPRHLIKEKRETATLKCYPIPRHDTVYWYQQGPGQDPQFLISFYEKMQSDKGSIPDRFSAQQFSDYHSELNMSSLELGDSALYFCASSLRQFNEKLFFGSGTQLSVL.

The chain employs TRBV5-1 and TRBJ2-7; weak D call: TRBD1 (6 bases). The ends were cut back, 4 bases at V and 2 bases at J, with 10 bases in the middle. This CDR3 is built from 13 residues. Germline CDR1 and CDR2: SGHRS and YFSETQ. The CDR3 DNA sequence: TGCGCCAGCAGCCCCCGGGACACCTACGAGCAGTACTTC. It encodes CASSPRDTYEQYF.

This clone occurred once. The rearrangement links TRBV6-1 to TRBJ2-3, with D perhaps TRBD2 (5 bases). The CDR3 has 13 residues. CDR1 MNHNS and CDR2 SASEGT come from the germline V gene. Trimming pared 5 bases from V and 6 bases from J, leaving 12 bases between. CDR3 coding DNA: TGTGCCAGCAGTCGATCGTGGGAGGATACGCAGTATTTT. It codes for CASSRSWEDTQYF.